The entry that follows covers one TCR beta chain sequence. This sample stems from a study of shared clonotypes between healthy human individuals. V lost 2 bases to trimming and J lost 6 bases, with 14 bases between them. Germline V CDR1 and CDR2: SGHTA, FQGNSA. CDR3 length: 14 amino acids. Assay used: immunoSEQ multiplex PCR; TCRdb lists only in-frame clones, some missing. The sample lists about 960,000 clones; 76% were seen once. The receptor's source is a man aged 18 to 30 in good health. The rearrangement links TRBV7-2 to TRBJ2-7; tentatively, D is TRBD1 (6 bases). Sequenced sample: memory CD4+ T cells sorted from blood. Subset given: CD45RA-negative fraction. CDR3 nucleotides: TGTGCCAGCAGCTTAAAACAGGGAACGGGCGAGCAGTACTTC. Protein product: CASSLKQGTGEQYF.